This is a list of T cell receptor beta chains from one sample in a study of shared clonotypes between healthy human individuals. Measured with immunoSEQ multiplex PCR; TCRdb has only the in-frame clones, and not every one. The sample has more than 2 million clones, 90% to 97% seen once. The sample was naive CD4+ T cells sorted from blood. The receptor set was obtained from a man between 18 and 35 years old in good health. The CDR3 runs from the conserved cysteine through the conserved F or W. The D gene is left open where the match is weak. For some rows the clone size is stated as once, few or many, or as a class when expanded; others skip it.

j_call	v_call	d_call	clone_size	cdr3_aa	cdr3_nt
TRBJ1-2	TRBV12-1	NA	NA	CASSSFDRAVLGGYTF	TGTGCCAGCAGCTCATTTGACAGGGCAGTCTTGGGGGGCTACACCTTC
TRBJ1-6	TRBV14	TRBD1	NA	CASSQDRDSYSANSKTPLHF	TGTGCCAGCAGCCAGGACCGGGACAGCTACTCCGCAAATTCGAAAACACCCCTCCACTTT
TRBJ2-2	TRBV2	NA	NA	CASSEVPGNTGELFF	TGTGCCAGCAGTGAAGTCCCGGGGAACACCGGGGAGCTGTTTTTT
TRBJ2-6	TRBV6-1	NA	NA	CASSEAGAAGANVLTF	TGTGCCAGCAGTGAAGCGGGCGCCGCTGGGGCCAACGTCCTGACTTTC
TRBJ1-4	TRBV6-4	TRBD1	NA	CASSDSRTGEGREKLFF	TGTGCCAGCAGTGACTCTAGAACAGGGGAGGGAAGGGAAAAACTGTTTTTT
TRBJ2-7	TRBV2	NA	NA	CASQLGLEQYF	TGTGCCAGCCAGTTGGGCCTGGAGCAGTACTTC
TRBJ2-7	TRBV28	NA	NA	CASSPPSRGSYEQYF	TGTGCCAGCAGTCCGCCCAGTAGGGGCTCCTACGAGCAGTACTTC
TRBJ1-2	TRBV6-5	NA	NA	CASSYRVGSYGYTF	TGTGCCAGCAGTTATAGGGTTGGTAGCTATGGCTACACCTTC
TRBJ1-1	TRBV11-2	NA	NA	CASSLEGGTEAFF	TGTGCCAGCAGCTTAGAGGGGGGGACTGAAGCTTTCTTT
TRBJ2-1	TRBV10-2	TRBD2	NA	CASSDPGGRGDEQFF	TGCGCCAGCAGTGACCCCGGCGGGAGGGGAGATGAGCAGTTCTTC
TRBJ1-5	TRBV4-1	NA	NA	CASSQVALGAQHF	TGCGCCAGCAGCCAAGTAGCGCTCGGGGCCCAGCATTTT
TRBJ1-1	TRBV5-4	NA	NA	CASNSGTVDTEAFF	TGTGCCAGCAACTCCGGGACGGTAGACACTGAAGCTTTCTTT
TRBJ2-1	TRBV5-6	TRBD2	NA	CASSLILAGGNEQFF	TGTGCCAGCAGCTTGATCTTAGCGGGGGGGAATGAGCAGTTCTTC
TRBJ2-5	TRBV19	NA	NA	CASSTDLKGGTQYF	TGTGCCAGTAGTACCGACCTTAAGGGAGGGACCCAGTACTTC
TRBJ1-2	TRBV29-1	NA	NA	CSVDWGGGGYTF	TGCAGCGTTGATTGGGGGGGAGGCGGCTACACCTTC
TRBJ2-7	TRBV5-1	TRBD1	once	CASSLPGQGYEQYF	TGCGCCAGCAGCTTACCGGGACAGGGCTACGAGCAGTACTTC
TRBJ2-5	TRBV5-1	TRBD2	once	CASSERGADQETQYF	TGCGCCAGCAGCGAGCGGGGGGCGGACCAAGAGACCCAGTACTTC
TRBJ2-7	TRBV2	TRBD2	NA	CASSLARGDAEQYF	TGTGCCAGCAGTTTAGCCCGGGGGGATGCCGAGCAGTACTTC
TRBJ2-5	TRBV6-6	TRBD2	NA	CASTPVLAGVETQYF	TGTGCCAGCACCCCGGTCCTAGCGGGAGTAGAGACCCAGTACTTC
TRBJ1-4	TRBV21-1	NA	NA	CASSNEDEKLFF	TGTGCCAGCAGCAACGAGGATGAAAAACTGTTTTTT
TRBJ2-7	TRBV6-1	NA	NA	CASSRGPHYEQYF	TGTGCCAGCAGTCGGGGTCCTCACTACGAGCAGTACTTC
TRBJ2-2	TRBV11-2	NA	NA	CASSLTGSRTGELFF	TGTGCCAGCAGCTTAACAGGGTCGAGGACCGGGGAGCTGTTTTTT
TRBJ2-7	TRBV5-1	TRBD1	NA	CASSSTGTGGSYEQYF	TGCGCCAGCAGCTCCACCGGGACAGGGGGCAGCTACGAGCAGTACTTC
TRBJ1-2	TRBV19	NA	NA	CASSSSARGYGYTF	TGTGCCAGTAGTTCTTCGGCACGGGGCTATGGCTACACCTTC
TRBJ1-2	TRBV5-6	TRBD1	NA	CASSTLTGFDYGYTF	TGTGCCAGCAGCACATTGACAGGGTTTGACTATGGCTACACCTTC
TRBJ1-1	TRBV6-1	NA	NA	CASSESGFTEAFF	TGTGCCAGCAGTGAATCGGGGTTCACTGAAGCTTTCTTT
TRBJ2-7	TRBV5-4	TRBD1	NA	CASSIQGSPYEQYF	TGTGCCAGCAGCATACAGGGGTCCCCCTACGAGCAGTACTTC
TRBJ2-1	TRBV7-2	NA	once	CASSPELYNEQFF	TGTGCCAGCAGCCCGGAACTCTACAATGAGCAGTTCTTC
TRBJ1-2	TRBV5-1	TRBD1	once	CASSLGQGSVNYGYTF	TGCGCCAGCAGCTTAGGACAGGGTAGCGTTAACTATGGCTACACCTTC
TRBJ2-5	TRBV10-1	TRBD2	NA	CASSKGLAGGQETQYF	TGCGCCAGCAGTAAGGGACTAGCGGGGGGTCAAGAGACCCAGTACTTC
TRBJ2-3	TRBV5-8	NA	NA	CASSLLVGGTDTQYF	TGTGCCAGCAGCTTGCTGGTAGGGGGCACAGATACGCAGTATTTT
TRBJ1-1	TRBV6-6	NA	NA	CASSYSIGTEAFF	TGTGCCAGCAGTTACTCGATCGGCACTGAAGCTTTCTTT
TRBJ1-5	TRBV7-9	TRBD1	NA	CASSSSTGGDQHF	TGTGCCAGCAGCTCCTCGACAGGGGGCGATCAGCATTTT
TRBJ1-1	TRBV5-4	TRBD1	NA	CASSPTGQGTTEAFF	TGTGCCAGCAGCCCCACGGGACAGGGGACAACTGAAGCTTTCTTT
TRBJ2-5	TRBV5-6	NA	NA	CASSPRWDGDQETQYF	TGTGCCAGCAGCCCACGATGGGACGGGGACCAAGAGACCCAGTACTTC
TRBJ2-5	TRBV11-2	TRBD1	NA	CASSATGRGETQYF	TGTGCCAGCAGCGCGACAGGGAGAGGCGAGACCCAGTACTTC
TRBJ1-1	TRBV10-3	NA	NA	CAIRDRRVNTEAFF	TGTGCCATCAGGGACAGAAGAGTGAACACTGAAGCTTTCTTT
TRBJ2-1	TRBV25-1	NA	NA	CASSAGGPVYNEQFF	TGTGCCAGCAGCGCCGGGGGGCCGGTCTACAATGAGCAGTTCTTC
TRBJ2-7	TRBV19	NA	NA	CASSIGAAYEQYF	TGTGCCAGTAGTATCGGGGCAGCCTACGAGCAGTACTTC
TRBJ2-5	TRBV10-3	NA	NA	CAISEGTKETQYF	TGTGCCATCAGTGAAGGCACTAAAGAGACCCAGTACTTC
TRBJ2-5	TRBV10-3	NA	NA	CAISDGFQETQYF	TGTGCCATCAGTGATGGGTTTCAAGAGACCCAGTACTTC
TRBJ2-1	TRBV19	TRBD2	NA	CASSPHPGDSGSRRHIGEQFF	TGTGCCAGTAGTCCCCACCCCGGCGATAGCGGGAGCCGCAGACACATCGGTGAGCAGTTCTTC
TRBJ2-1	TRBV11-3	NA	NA	CASSLAYGGQRNEQFF	TGTGCCAGCAGCTTAGCCTACGGGGGTCAGCGGAATGAGCAGTTCTTC
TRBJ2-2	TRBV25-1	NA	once	CASSEPKTGNTGELFF	TGTGCCAGCAGTGAACCCAAGACAGGGAACACCGGGGAGCTGTTTTTT
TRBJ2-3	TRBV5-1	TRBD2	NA	CASSLVGGGPTDTQYF	TGCGCCAGCAGCTTGGTTGGGGGAGGGCCGACAGATACGCAGTATTTT
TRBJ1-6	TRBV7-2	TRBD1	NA	CASSLDGTENSPLHF	TGTGCCAGCAGCTTAGACGGGACAGAAAATTCACCCCTCCACTTT
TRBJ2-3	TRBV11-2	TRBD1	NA	CASSFGDRQGGDTQYF	TGTGCCAGCAGCTTTGGTGACCGACAGGGTGGGGATACGCAGTATTTT
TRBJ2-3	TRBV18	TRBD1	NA	CASSTDRGPDTQYF	TGTGCCAGCTCAACAGACAGGGGACCAGATACGCAGTATTTT
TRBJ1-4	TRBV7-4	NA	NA	CASTLRGAGEKLFF	TGTGCCAGCACCCTGAGGGGGGCGGGTGAAAAACTGTTTTTT
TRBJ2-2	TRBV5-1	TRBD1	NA	CASSLDRGWELFF	TGCGCCAGCAGCTTGGACAGGGGTTGGGAGCTGTTTTTT
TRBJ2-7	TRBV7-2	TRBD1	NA	CASSLAGTGGWEQYF	TGTGCCAGCAGCTTAGCCGGGACAGGGGGATGGGAGCAGTACTTC